These 21 T cell receptor beta chains originate from one sample sequenced in a study of T cell responses to AZD1222 COVID-19 vaccine. Clones were sequenced by immunoSEQ multiplex PCR, and TCRdb holds only the in-frame ones, with some missing. The repertoire holds 95,000 to 150,000 clones, with roughly nine tenths as singletons. Sequencing was performed on peripheral blood, taken on day 0 of AZD1222 vaccination. All receptors come from an adult in good health.

J is TRBJ2-7 and V is TRBV20-1, with a possible D match to TRBD1 (8 bases). Trimming removed 3 bases from V and 6 bases from J, with 21 bases in between. Germline-derived CDR1 and CDR2 are DFQATT and SNEGSKA (reference sequence). The CDR3 runs 15 residues. The CDR3 nucleotides are TGCAGTGCTAGTGGGGGAGGGACAGGATCCCTCGAGCAGTACTTC. Its protein product is CSASGGGTGSLEQYF.

The chain uses TRBV7-2 and TRBJ2-5; 13 bases fit TRBD2. The CDR3 contains 15 residues. Germline lookup yields CDR1 SGHTA and CDR2 FQGNSA. Trimming removed 4 bases from V and 5 bases from J; junction bases left unmatched: 4. Written as DNA, the CDR3 is TGTGCCAGCAGCTGGACTAGCGGGAGACTGGAGACCCAGTACTTC. Translation gives CASSWTSGRLETQYF.

The rearrangement joins TRBV24-1 to TRBJ2-3; D call uncertain. This CDR3 comprises 15 residues. V gave up 2 bases and J gave up 7 bases, with 15 bases separating them. Germline CDR1 KGHDR, CDR2 SFDVKD. CDR3 sequence (DNA): TGTGCCACCAGTGATTCCGACACACCCCAACATACGCAGTATTTT. Encoded protein: CATSDSDTPQHTQYF.

The chain couples TRBV15 to TRBJ2-7; 9 positions agree with TRBD2. The CDR3 totals 15 residues. Germline assignment: CDR1 LNHNV and CDR2 YYDKDF (reference sequence). Trimming removed 1 base from V and 2 bases from J; junction bases left unmatched: 3. Written as DNA, the CDR3 is TGTGCCACCAGCAGAGGACTAGCGGAACCCTACGAGCAGTACTTC. It translates to CATSRGLAEPYEQYF.

By share of the sample, this clone is medium-sized. The chain joins TRBV5-6 to TRBJ1-1; 8 nucleotides line up with TRBD1. The trim removed 1 base at V and 4 bases at J, leaving 15 bases unmatched. Germline loops: CDR1 SGHDT, CDR2 YYEEEE. The CDR3 contains 18 residues. In DNA, the CDR3 is TGTGCCAGCAGCTTGTTCCGAGACAGGGGCCGACGGGGCACTGAAGCTTTCTTT. Amino acid sequence: CASSLFRDRGRRGTEAFF.

CDR3 nucleotides: TGTGCCAGCACTCAGAGGGAGTCTGGAAACACCATATATTTT. This encodes CASTQRESGNTIYF. The V call is TRBV9, the J call TRBJ1-3; no definite D call. The length of the CDR3 is 14 residues. V lost 6 bases and J 1 base, leaving 11 bases between the germline ends. Germline V gives CDR1 SGDLS, CDR2 YYNGEE.

V and J are TRBV29-1 and TRBJ1-1, with D perhaps TRBD1 (6 bases). Trimming removed 3 bases at V and 1 base at J, with 6 bases between. The CDR3 is 12 residues long. From germline, CDR1 is SQVTM and CDR2 ANQGSEA. The CDR3 nucleotides read TGCAGCGTTGAGGGACAGAACACTGAAGCTTTCTTT. It encodes CSVEGQNTEAFF.

The chain recombines TRBV11-3 with TRBJ1-2; 9 bases agree with TRBD1. The CDR3 totals 14 residues. From germline, CDR1 is SGHNT and CDR2 YENEEA. V dropped 5 bases and J dropped 4; count of bases not matched to a gene: 5. DNA for the CDR3: TGTGCCAGCAGCCGGACAGGGGCGGCCTATGGCTACACCTTC. It translates to CASSRTGAAYGYTF.

The V and J genes are TRBV7-9 and TRBJ2-1; 8 nucleotides match TRBD2. Germline trimming cut 1 base from V and 6 bases from J; bases unmatched to any gene: 5. CDR3 length: 15 residues. The germline CDR1 and CDR2 sequences are SEHNR and FQNEAQ (reference sequence). The CDR3 loop is CASSLGAGEVNEQFF. The CDR3 region has the DNA TGTGCCAGCAGCTTAGGAGCGGGAGAGGTCAATGAGCAGTTCTTC.

The sample holds one count of this clone. The genes are TRBV28 and TRBJ2-1; 8 bases fit TRBD2. With V trimmed by 2 bases and J by 9 bases, 6 bases remained unmatched. Germline V gene data show CDR1 as MDHEN and CDR2 as SYDVKM. The CDR3 has 14 amino acids. DNA of the CDR3: TGTGCCAGCAGTTTAGAGTTAGCGGGAAGTGAGCAGTTCTTC. Encoded protein: CASSLELAGSEQFF.

V gene TRBV21-1 combines with J gene TRBJ1-5. TRBV21-1 is an annotated pseudogene. This CDR3 region has 14 residues. CDR3 loop: CASSNRGSGQPQHF. CDR3 nucleotide sequence: TGTGCCAGCAGCAATCGGGGGTCAGGGCAGCCCCAGCATTTT.

This clone has a handful of counts. V usage is TRBV4-1 and J usage is TRBJ2-1; D is perhaps TRBD2 (5 bases). V was clipped by 6 bases and J by 7 bases, with 7 bases between them. The CDR3 contains 11 residues. Germline CDR1 MGHRA, CDR2 YSYEKL. CDR3 nucleotides: TGCGCCAGCAGGGGGAGTAATGAGCAGTTCTTC. Translating gives CASRGSNEQFF.

V gene TRBV20-1 combines with J gene TRBJ1-1; tentative D call: TRBD1 (5 bases). V lost 5 bases, J lost 3 bases, and 7 bases lay in between. The CDR3 is 11 residues long. Germline CDR1 is DFQATT and CDR2 is SNEGSKA (reference sequence). The CDR3 reads CSADSDTEAFF. CDR3 DNA sequence: TGCAGTGCTGACAGCGACACTGAAGCTTTCTTT.

V usage is TRBV7-9 and J usage is TRBJ1-1; D ambiguous. The CDR3 has 14 amino acids. Trimming took 1 base from V and 1 from J, leaving 7 bases between them. The germline V gene encodes CDR1 SEHNR and CDR2 FQNEAQ (reference sequence). CDR3 in amino acids: CASSLGTGNTEAFF. The CDR3 coding sequence is TGTGCCAGCAGCTTAGGGACGGGGAACACTGAAGCTTTCTTT.

CDR3 DNA: TGTGCCAGCAGCGTCGGACAGCTAACTACAGGTGAGCAGTTCTTC. Translated: CASSVGQLTTGEQFF. The rearrangement links TRBV7-9 to TRBJ2-1, with D perhaps matching TRBD1 (6 bases). CDR3 length equals 15 residues. V lost 5 bases, J lost 9 bases, and 20 bases lay in between. Germline V gene data show CDR1 as SEHNR and CDR2 as FQNEAQ (reference sequence).

CDR3 nucleotide sequence: TGTGCCAGCAAGGGTTTTCGCAACTATGGCTACACCTTC. The encoded protein is CASKGFRNYGYTF. V usage is TRBV28 and J usage is TRBJ1-2, with D hard to call. The ends were cut back, 7 bases at V and 2 bases at J, with 11 bases in the middle. CDR1 and CDR2 (germline): MDHEN, SYDVKM. CDR3 length: 13 amino acids.

This clone turned up a few times. The chain uses TRBV2 and TRBJ2-3; 9 bases align to TRBD1. This CDR3 comprises 17 residues. The germline gives CDR1 SNHLY, CDR2 FYNNEI. The V segment lost 8 bases and the J segment 2 bases; nucleotides outside the gene matches: 14. As DNA, the CDR3 is TGTGCCAGCGGGGGACAGGGCGGTGGTTGGGTCACAGATACGCAGTATTTT. It yields the protein CASGGQGGGWVTDTQYF.

Concerning this clone: Other DNA sequences in the same sample also yield this CDR3. CDR3 bases: TGTGCCAGCAGTCGATACAATGAGCAGTTCTTC. It encodes CASSRYNEQFF. This chain links TRBV27 with TRBJ2-1; D is uncertain. Trimming took off 5 bases at V and 4 bases at J, with 3 bases between the two ends. Per the germline V gene, CDR1 is MNHEY and CDR2 is SMNVEV (reference sequence). The CDR3 runs 11 residues.

The chain is built from TRBV19 and TRBJ1-1; TRBD1 is a possible D gene (5 bases). The germline V and J ends were trimmed by 5 bases and 1 base, with 14 bases remaining between them. Germline CDR1 LNHDA, CDR2 SQIVND (reference sequence). The CDR3 loop spans 15 amino acids. CDR3 DNA sequence: TGTGCCAGTAGTCCCCAGGGAGGGGCGAACACTGAAGCTTTCTTT. It codes for CASSPQGGANTEAFF.

The J gene is TRBJ2-1, the V gene TRBV3-1 (or the pseudogene TRBV3-2), with 14 bases fitting TRBD2. The germline V gene has CDR1 LGHDT and CDR2 YNNKEL (reference sequence). The CDR3 sequence is 14 residues long. Trimming cost V 8 bases and J 6 bases; bases outside gene matches: 3. The CDR3 here is CASSGTSGSNEQFF. DNA of the CDR3: TGTGCCAGCTCTGGGACTAGCGGGAGCAATGAGCAGTTCTTC.

This clone was counted only a few times. J is TRBJ2-1 and V is TRBV4-3, with a weak D call TRBD1 (7 bases). V gave up 2 bases and J gave up 9 bases, with 20 bases separating them. The germline gives CDR1 LGHNA, CDR2 YSLEER. This CDR3 is 16 amino acids long. The CDR3 loop is CASSQSPAGGSSEQFF. The CDR3 DNA follows: TGCGCCAGCAGCCAATCCCCGGCAGGGGGGTCAAGTGAGCAGTTCTTC.